The source of this TCR beta chain is a study of radiotherapy plus CTLA-4 blockade in lung cancer. The data were produced by immunoSEQ multiplex PCR, yet TCRdb's version contains in-frame clones alone and is incomplete. This table holds about 45,000 clones, roughly 63% found once. In germline, CDR1 is MNHNS, CDR2 SASEGT. V shed 6 bases and J shed 5 bases, with 10 bases lying between them. The CDR3 totals 13 residues. This TCR was recovered from a human donor with non-small cell lung cancer who had a partial response to radiotherapy plus ipilimumab. This chain connects TRBV6-1 to TRBJ2-2; D might be TRBD1 (6 bases). This specimen consisted of peripheral blood, obtained from a patient treated with radiotherapy plus ipilimumab. CDR3 protein: CASRRQATGELFF. DNA for the CDR3: TGTGCCAGCAGAAGACAGGCGACCGGGGAGCTGTTTTTT.